This passage covers 16 T cell receptor beta chains from one sample sequenced in a study of T-cell reconstitution after alpha-beta-depleted transplantation in children. A library of TCRbeta sequences, prepared with unique molecular identifiers, was generated. TCRdb called the PCR reads again in MiXCR, with one record for every CDR3 protein. Of around 490,000 distinct CDR3 sequences in the sample, roughly an eighth were seen once. The source was PBMCs, mostly from graft donor cells, collected 180 days after TCRalphabeta/CD19-depleted stem cell transplant. These receptors were collected from a female patient aged 2-9 years who had a stem cell transplant for aplastic anemia, so the T cells may come from the graft donor.

This clonotype was recorded a few times. This sequence joins TRBV28 and TRBJ2-5; 7 bases are shared with TRBD1. Germline CDR1 and CDR2: MDHEN and SYDVKM. V shed 6 bases, J shed 5 bases, and the junction held 6 bases outside the gene matches. The CDR3 runs 13 residues. CDR3 region: CASRRGGGETQYF. The CDR3 DNA sequence: TGTGCCAGCAGGCGAGGGGGCGGGGAGACCCAGTACTTC.

In its sample, this clonotype was seen a few times. This sequence joins TRBV5-1 and TRBJ2-1; D is possibly TRBD1 (6 bases). Looked up from germline, CDR1 is SGHRS and CDR2 is YFSETQ. The V end was cut by 1 base, the J end by 5 bases, with 16 bases between. The CDR3 extends over 16 amino acids. CDR3 sequence reads: CASSLFGQHTDNEQFF. The CDR3 DNA reads TGCGCCAGCAGCTTGTTCGGACAGCACACCGACAATGAGCAGTTCTTC.

This clonotype turned up a few times. The rearrangement links TRBV10-3 to TRBJ2-7; 14 positions match TRBD2. Germline CDR1 reads ENHRY; CDR2 reads SYGVKD. The CDR3 covers 13 residues. V trimming: 10 bases; J trimming: 6 bases; junction bases outside the gene matches: 5. In nucleotides, the CDR3 is TGTGCCACCGAAGGGACTAGCGGGAGCGAGCAGTACTTC. This gives the protein CATEGTSGSEQYF.

The genes are TRBV6-2 or TRBV6-3 and TRBJ2-4; 13 bases align to TRBD2. Germline CDR1 MNHEY, CDR2 SVGEGT. Trimming cost V 0 bases and J 1 base; bases outside gene matches: 3. The CDR3 has 18 residues. The CDR3 DNA is TGTGCCAGCAGTTACTCACTAGCGGGAGGGCCTGCCAAAAACATTCAGTACTTC. Translated: CASSYSLAGGPAKNIQYF.

The V and J genes are TRBV4-3 and TRBJ2-2, with 7 nucleotides matching TRBD1. The germline V gene has CDR1 LGHNA and CDR2 YSLEER. Losses at the gene ends were 0 bases for V and 4 bases for J; bases not matched to a gene: 8. The CDR3 runs 17 residues. Written as DNA, the CDR3 is TGCGCCAGCAGCCAAGATATAAAGGCAGGGGGCACCGGGGAGCTGTTTTTT. Encoded protein: CASSQDIKAGGTGELFF.

The rearrangement joins TRBV5-1 to TRBJ2-5; weak D call: TRBD2 (6 bases). Trimming removed 7 bases from V and 1 base from J, with 8 bases in between. This CDR3 region has 12 residues. Germline CDR1 is SGHRS and CDR2 is YFSETQ. CDR3 coding DNA: TGCGCCAGCGGGCGGGGCCAAGAGACCCAGTACTTC. Its protein is CASGRGQETQYF.

This clonotype was seen repeatedly, ten times or more. The chain employs TRBV10-3 and TRBJ1-2; D is possibly TRBD1 (6 bases). From germline, CDR1 is ENHRY and CDR2 SYGVKD. The CDR3 is made up of 14 amino acids. V lost 2 bases and J lost 2, with 9 bases in between. CDR3 loop: CAISERGGNYGYTF. The CDR3 DNA reads TGTGCCATCAGTGAGAGAGGGGGAAACTATGGCTACACCTTC.

This clonotype was seen only a few times. This rearrangement joins TRBV7-6 to TRBJ1-4, with a weak D call TRBD1 (5 bases). Germline CDR1 SGHVS, CDR2 FNYEAQ. V was shortened by 5 bases and J by 6 bases, with 13 bases between the two germline ends. The CDR3 length is 14 residues. In nucleotides, the CDR3 is TGTGCCAGCAGCGCCGGGGCCTGGGATGAAAAACTGTTTTTT. This codes for CASSAGAWDEKLFF.

The J gene is TRBJ2-7, the V gene TRBV7-2, with 8 nucleotides matching TRBD2. J gave up 0 bases and V 2 bases, and 9 bases lay outside the gene matches. The V gene's germline CDR1 is SGHTA and CDR2 FQGNSA. This CDR3 region has 17 residues. The CDR3 sequence is CASSLPASGQSSYEQYV. CDR3 bases: TGTGCCAGCAGCTTACCGGCTAGCGGGCAAAGCTCCTACGAGCAGTACGTC.

The chain is built from TRBV15 and TRBJ2-5; possible D gene TRBD2, 6 bases. CDR3 length: 15 amino acids. Germline assignment: CDR1 LNHNV and CDR2 YYDKDF (reference sequence). Trimming removed 2 bases at V and 4 bases at J, with 14 bases between. CDR3: CATSRLIGGLETQYF. The DNA for the CDR3 is TGTGCCACCAGCAGACTGATTGGGGGGTTAGAGACCCAGTACTTC.

This clonotype was observed a few times. This rearrangement joins TRBV11-2 to TRBJ2-5; TRBD2 agrees at 9 bases. With V trimmed by 1 base and J by 5 bases, 14 bases remained unmatched. CDR1 and CDR2 (germline): SGHAT, FQNNGV. The length of the CDR3 is 18 residues. As DNA, the CDR3 is TGTGCCAGCAGCTTAGTACGCGGCGGGAGGGCCCTCGGTGAGACCCAGTACTTC. It translates to CASSLVRGGRALGETQYF.

This clonotype appeared a few times. The chain couples TRBV6-2 or TRBV6-3 to TRBJ2-7; unclear D gene. Germline V CDR1 and CDR2: MNHEY, SVGEGT. Trimming cost V 8 bases and J 7 bases, with 15 bases left between them. The length of the CDR3 is 12 residues. The CDR3 DNA is TGTGCCAGCTCCCCTCTCATGAGAGAGCAGTACTTC. Its translation: CASSPLMREQYF.

This clonotype was recorded only once. CDR3 loop: CSARDRGVVSGNTIYF. CDR3 DNA sequence: TGCAGTGCTAGAGATCGTGGGGTAGTATCTGGAAACACCATATATTTT. J is TRBJ1-3 and V is TRBV20-1; D remains ambiguous. In germline, CDR1 is DFQATT, CDR2 SNEGSKA (reference sequence). The germline V and J ends were trimmed by 0 bases and 1 base, with 13 bases remaining between them. The CDR3 length is 16 residues.

This clonotype was detected only a few times. The chain uses TRBV7-8 and TRBJ2-3; 11 positions agree with TRBD2. This CDR3 comprises 15 residues. CDR1 is SGHVS, CDR2 FQNEAQ, per germline. Losses at the gene ends were 6 bases for V and 3 bases for J; bases not matched to a gene: 5. The CDR3 DNA is TGTGCCAGCAGTGTGACTAGCGGGATTACAGATACGCAGTATTTT. It encodes CASSVTSGITDTQYF. Complete variable domain (other parts from reference TRBV7-8 and TRBJ2-3): GAGVSQSPRYKVAKRGQDVALRCDPISGHVSLFWYQQALGQGPEFLTYFQNEAQLDKSGLPSDRFFAERPEGSVSTLKIQRTQQEDSAVYLCASSVTSGITDTQYFGPGTRLTVL.

The J gene is TRBJ2-3, the V gene TRBV20-1; 7 bases map to TRBD1. The CDR3 runs to 14 residues. Germline loops: CDR1 DFQATT, CDR2 SNEGSKA (reference sequence). The V and J ends lost 4 bases and 3 bases, in that order; junction bases with no gene match: 7. CDR3 protein: CSAMQGESTDTQYF. CDR3 nucleotide sequence: TGCAGTGCTATGCAGGGGGAGTCTACAGATACGCAGTATTTT.

V and J are TRBV20-1 and TRBJ1-1; D ambiguous. Trimming removed 5 bases at V and 1 base at J, with 11 bases between. The CDR3 covers 13 residues. CDR1 is DFQATT and CDR2 is SNEGSKA in the germline V gene (reference sequence). CDR3: CSAGHRANTEAFF. CDR3 bases: TGCAGTGCTGGGCACCGAGCGAACACTGAAGCTTTCTTT.